This TCR beta chain was sequenced in a study of neurological immune-mediated disorders. The CDR3 has 14 amino acids. The germline CDR1 and CDR2 sequences are SGHRS and YFSETQ. Trimming took 4 bases from V and 4 from J, leaving 12 bases between them. This clonotype has at least ten counts. Each TCR transcript was tagged with a 10-nucleotide random UMI during 5'RACE. In TCRdb, the 5' RACE reads were re-called with MiXCR into one record per CDR3 protein. The table includes tens of thousands of distinct CDR3 sequences, over 10% detected once. The chain carries TRBV5-1 and TRBJ2-1; tentative D call: TRBD2 (6 bases). The source is a man aged 55 to 70 in good health. The sample taken for sequencing was PBMCs. CDR3 bases: TGCGCCAGCAGCACGGGGGACGTATACAATGAGCAGTTCTTC. Its protein is CASSTGDVYNEQFF.